The sequence of this T cell receptor beta chain was determined in a study of blood T cell repertoires in COVID-19. Background on the study: Sources were T cells, B-cell-depleted T cells, or PBMCs; the material itself was cDNA or gDNA.

Participants' reported clinical history set cohort assignment. CDR3 size: 15 residues. Trimming took off 6 bases at V and 4 bases at J, with 19 bases between the two ends. Per germline, CDR1 SGHVS and CDR2 FNYEAQ. TCRdb's copy holds only in-frame clones and misses some; the assay was immunoSEQ multiplex PCR. The data contain around 320,000 clones, more than 90% of them singletons. V is TRBV7-6 and J is TRBJ2-7, with D possibly TRBD1 on 6 matching bases. The source of this sequence is a woman in her 30s who had been exposed to COVID-19. The sample consisted of PBMCs or T cells enriched from blood (not recorded which). CDR3 amino acids: CASSSGAGALYEQYF. DNA for the CDR3: TGTGCCAGCAGTTCCGGGGCAGGGGCTTTGTACGAGCAGTACTTC. The whole variable domain, filled in from reference TRBV7-6 and TRBJ2-7, reads GAGVSQSPRYKVTKRGQDVALRCDPISGHVSLYWYRQALGQGPEFLTYFNYEAQQDKSGLPNDRFSAERPEGSISTLTIQRTEQRDSAMYRCASSSGAGALYEQYFGPGTRLTVT.